This T cell receptor (beta chain) was profiled in a study of blood T cell repertoires in COVID-19. Clones were sequenced by immunoSEQ multiplex PCR, and TCRdb holds only the in-frame ones, with some missing. The top ten hold under 15% of the sample, which has 150,000 or so clones, around 80% seen once. This clone appeared a few times. Per germline, CDR1 LGHDT and CDR2 YNNKEL (reference sequence). Trimming took off 4 bases at V and 2 bases at J, with 8 bases between the two ends. The CDR3 has 13 amino acids. The TCR comes from a man in his 60s with active or convalescent COVID-19. The chain couples TRBV3-1 (or the pseudogene TRBV3-2) to TRBJ2-5; the D gene is possibly TRBD1 (6 bases). The sequencing input was peripheral blood. The CDR3 spells CASSRTVQETQYF. CDR3 sequence (DNA): TGTGCCAGCAGCCGGACAGTTCAAGAGACCCAGTACTTC.